Described below is a single T cell receptor (beta chain) sequence and its context. Its specificity is not known. The data were obtained in a study of cytomegalovirus exposure and HLA in healthy donors. 13 Jbeta primers and 60 Vbeta primers were used for the PCR. Assay: immunoSEQ multiplex PCR; the TCRdb copy retains only in-frame clones and omits some. The sample holds 200,000 to 250,000 clones, approximately 84% seen once. Study results and limitations: Accounts indicate the classifier identified cytomegalovirus status with strong specificity and sensitivity. Sequencing likely produced, as an artifact, a cluster of highly shared sequence variants. Accurate predictions that matched the HLA-A and HLA-B alleles of most subjects were reportedly made from TCR beta sequences. Researchers counted around 150 TCR beta chains as cytomegalovirus-associated.

The CDR3 length is 16 residues. V lost 3 bases to trimming and J lost 1 base; unmatched junction nucleotides: 6. Per germline, CDR1 SGDLS and CDR2 YYNGEE. This chain links TRBV9 with TRBJ2-3, with 9 nucleotides matching TRBD2. The receptor comes from a woman in her thirties or forties in good health and CMV-seronegative. Source material: PBMCs. The CDR3 region has the DNA TGTGCCAGCAGCGACAAAGCGGGGGGCGGCACAGATACGCAGTATTTT. This sequence encodes CASSDKAGGGTDTQYF.